Listed below are T cell receptor beta chains from one sample, sequenced in a study of blood T cell repertoires in COVID-19. Sequenced by immunoSEQ multiplex PCR; TCRdb stores in-frame clones only, minus some. Of roughly 170,000 clones listed, about 87% are singletons. Sequencing was done on a sample of peripheral blood. These receptors all come from a woman under 30 who had recovered from COVID-19. Both conserved end residues are part of each CDR3. The D gene is left open where the match is weak.

J,length,V,D,CDR3,DNA
TRBJ1-2,12,TRBV7-2,NA,CASSLRTMRYTF,TGTGCCAGCAGCCTCCGAACTATGCGCTACACCTTC
TRBJ2-1,15,TRBV5-1,TRBD1,CASSDRWTGYNEQFF,TGCGCCAGCAGCGATAGATGGACAGGCTACAATGAGCAGTTCTTC
TRBJ1-2,15,TRBV4-2,NA,CASSQGGGGAYGYTF,TGTGCCAGCAGCCAAGGGGGCGGGGGCGCCTATGGCTACACCTTC
TRBJ1-2,13,TRBV12-3/TRBV12-4,TRBD1,CASSYRGLGGYTF,TGTGCCAGCAGCTACAGGGGGCTAGGCGGCTACACCTTC
TRBJ2-3,15,TRBV18,TRBD2,CASSPLAGGTDTQYF,TGTGCCAGCTCACCTCTAGCGGGAGGCACAGATACGCAGTATTTT
TRBJ2-2,15,TRBV7-9,NA,CASSLSGDGTGELFF,TGTGCCAGCAGCCTGTCGGGGGATGGTACCGGGGAGCTGTTTTTT
TRBJ1-4,15,TRBV11-2,NA,CASSLVFRGVEKLFF,TGTGCCAGCAGCTTAGTCTTTCGGGGTGTTGAAAAACTGTTTTTT
TRBJ2-7,14,TRBV7-9,NA,CASSSPREAYEQYF,TGTGCCAGCAGCTCCCCCAGGGAGGCTTACGAGCAGTACTTC
TRBJ1-3,16,TRBV3-1/TRBV3-2,NA,CASSPPGVRAGNTIYF,TGTGCCAGCAGCCCTCCAGGGGTGAGGGCTGGAAACACCATATATTTT
TRBJ2-1,12,TRBV7-9,NA,CASSFVSGEQFF,TGTGCCAGCAGCTTTGTTAGCGGAGAGCAGTTCTTC
TRBJ1-1,15,TRBV5-1,TRBD1,CASSSGTGRVTEAFF,TGCGCCAGCAGCTCCGGGACAGGGCGGGTCACTGAAGCTTTCTTT
TRBJ1-3,16,TRBV6-5,NA,CASSYGRVNSGNTIYF,TGTGCCAGCAGTTACGGCAGGGTAAACTCTGGAAACACCATATATTTT
TRBJ1-5,15,TRBV13,NA,CASSSGGPSNQPQHF,TGTGCCAGCAGCTCCGGCGGGCCAAGCAATCAGCCCCAGCATTTT
TRBJ2-7,11,TRBV5-5,NA,CASSTSYEQYF,TGTGCCAGCAGCACTTCCTACGAGCAGTACTTC